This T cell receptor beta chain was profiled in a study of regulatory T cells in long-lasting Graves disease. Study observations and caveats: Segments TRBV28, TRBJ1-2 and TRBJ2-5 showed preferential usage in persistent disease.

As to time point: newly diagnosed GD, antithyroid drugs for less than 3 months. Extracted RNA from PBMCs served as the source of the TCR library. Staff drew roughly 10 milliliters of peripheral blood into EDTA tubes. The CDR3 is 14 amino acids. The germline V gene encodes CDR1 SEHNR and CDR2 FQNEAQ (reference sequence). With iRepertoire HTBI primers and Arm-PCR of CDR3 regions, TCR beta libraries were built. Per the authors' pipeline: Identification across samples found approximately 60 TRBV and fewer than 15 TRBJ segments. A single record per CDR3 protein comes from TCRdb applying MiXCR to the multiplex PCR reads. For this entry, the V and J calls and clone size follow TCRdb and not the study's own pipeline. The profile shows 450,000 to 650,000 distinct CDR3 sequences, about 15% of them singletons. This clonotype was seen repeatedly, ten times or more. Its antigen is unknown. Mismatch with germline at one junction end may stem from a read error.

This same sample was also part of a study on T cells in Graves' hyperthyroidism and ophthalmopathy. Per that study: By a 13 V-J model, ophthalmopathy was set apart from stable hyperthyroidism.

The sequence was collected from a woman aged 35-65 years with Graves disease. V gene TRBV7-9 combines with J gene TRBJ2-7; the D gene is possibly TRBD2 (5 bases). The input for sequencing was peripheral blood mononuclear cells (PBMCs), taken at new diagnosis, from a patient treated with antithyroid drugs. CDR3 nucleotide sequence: TGCGCCAGCAGCTTGGAGGAGGTCTCCTACGAGCAGTACTTC. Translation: CASSLEEVSYEQYF.